The sequence of this TCR beta chain was determined in a study of T cell clusters in autoimmune cytopenias. Overall study results and limits: TRB repertoire shifts in secondary cytopenia and chronic lymphocytic leukemia mostly reflected lymphoma, not autoimmunity. The T cell clusters were defined only in silico, without experimental functional validation. Clustering suggested that physiological T cell clusters were missing in primary autoimmune cytopenia patients. Exclusive TRB clusters were about 3-fold more numerous in healthy donors than in active autoimmune hepatitis.

TRB amplification used around 270 ng of peripheral blood genomic DNA. This clonotype is labeled medium-sized based on frequency. Antigen specificity is unknown. One tube held mixed TRB-A and TRB-B primer pools for touch-down PCR. TCRdb reprocessed the multiplex PCR reads and keeps a single row for each CDR3 protein, giving no DNA. This sample's clone table lists about 5,000 distinct CDR3 sequences. This CDR3 comprises 13 residues. The germline V gene encodes CDR1 LNHDA and CDR2 SQIVND (reference sequence). The specimen was peripheral blood. The TCR sequence derives from a human donor with an autoimmune cytopenia or autoimmune hepatitis (not recorded which). The chain has TRBV19 and TRBJ2-3. The CDR3: CATAGASTDTQYF.